Given below is one T cell receptor beta chain in context. The repertoire was sequenced with immunoSEQ multiplex PCR; TCRdb's copy has only in-frame clones and lacks some. This table holds about 82,000 clones, around 80% found once. The data belong to a study of memory CD4+ T cells and cytomegalovirus serostatus. The sort gate was single viable CD3+CD4+CD8-CD45RO+ cells for memory CD4+ T cells. After thawing, CD4+ T cells were positively selected. CDR1 MNHNS and CDR2 SASEGT come from the germline V gene. V was trimmed by 5 bases and J by 0 bases, leaving 13 bases between them. CDR3 length: 15 amino acids.

The chain uses TRBV6-1 and TRBJ1-1; tentatively, D is TRBD1 (6 bases). Material: memory CD4+ T cells from blood. The source is an adult in good health and CMV-seronegative. The CDR3: CASSPRTAMNTEAFF. The CDR3 DNA reads TGTGCCAGCAGTCCTCGGACAGCCATGAACACTGAAGCTTTCTTT.